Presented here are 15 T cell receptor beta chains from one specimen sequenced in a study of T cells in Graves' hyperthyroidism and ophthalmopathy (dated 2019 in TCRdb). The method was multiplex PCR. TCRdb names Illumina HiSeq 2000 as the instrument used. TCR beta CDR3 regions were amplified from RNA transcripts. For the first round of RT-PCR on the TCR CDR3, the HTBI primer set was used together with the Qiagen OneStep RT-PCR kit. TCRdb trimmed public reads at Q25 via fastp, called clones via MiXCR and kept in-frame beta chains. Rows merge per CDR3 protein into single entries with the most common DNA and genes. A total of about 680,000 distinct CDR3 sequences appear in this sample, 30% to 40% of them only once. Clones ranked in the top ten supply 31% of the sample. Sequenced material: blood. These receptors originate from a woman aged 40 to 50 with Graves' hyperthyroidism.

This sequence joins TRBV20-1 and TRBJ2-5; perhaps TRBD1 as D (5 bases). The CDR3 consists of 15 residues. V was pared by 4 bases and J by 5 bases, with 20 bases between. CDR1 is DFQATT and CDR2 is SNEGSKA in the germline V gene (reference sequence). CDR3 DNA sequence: TGCAGTGCTATAGACGGAAACAGGCTTGGTGAGACCCAGTACTTC. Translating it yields CSAIDGNRLGETQYF.

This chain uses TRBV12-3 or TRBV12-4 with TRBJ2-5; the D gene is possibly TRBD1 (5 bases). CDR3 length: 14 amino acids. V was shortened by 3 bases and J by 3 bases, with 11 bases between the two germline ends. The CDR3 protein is CASSLSDREETQYF. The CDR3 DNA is TGTGCCAGCAGTTTGAGCGACAGAGAAGAGACCCAGTACTTC.

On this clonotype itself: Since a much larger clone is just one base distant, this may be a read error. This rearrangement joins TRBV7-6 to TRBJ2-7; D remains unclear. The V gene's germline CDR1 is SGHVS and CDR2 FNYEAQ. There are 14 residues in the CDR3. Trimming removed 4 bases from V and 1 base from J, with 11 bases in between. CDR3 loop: CASSSPGLSYEQYF. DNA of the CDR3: TGTGCCAGCAGCTCGCCCGGGTTGTCCTACGAGCAGTACTTC.

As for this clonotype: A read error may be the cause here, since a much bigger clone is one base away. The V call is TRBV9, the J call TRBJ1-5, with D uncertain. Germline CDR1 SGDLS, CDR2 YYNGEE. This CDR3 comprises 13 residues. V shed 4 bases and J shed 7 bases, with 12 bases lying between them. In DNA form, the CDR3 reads TGTGCCAGCAGCCAGCCGGACGGACAGCCCCAGCATTTT. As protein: CASSQPDGQPQHF.

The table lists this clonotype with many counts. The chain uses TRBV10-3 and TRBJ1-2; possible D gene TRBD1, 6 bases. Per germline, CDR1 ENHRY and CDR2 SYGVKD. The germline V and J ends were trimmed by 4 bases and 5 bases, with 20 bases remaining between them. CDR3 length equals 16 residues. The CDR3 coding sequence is TGTGCCATCAGTGGGCTGCCTGGGAGGACAGCATATGGCTACACCTTC. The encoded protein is CAISGLPGRTAYGYTF.

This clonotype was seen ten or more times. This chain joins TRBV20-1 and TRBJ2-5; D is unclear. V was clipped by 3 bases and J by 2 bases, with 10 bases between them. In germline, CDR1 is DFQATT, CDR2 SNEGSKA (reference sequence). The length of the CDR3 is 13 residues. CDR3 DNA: TGCAGTGCTAGCCGTCAAGTACAAGAGACCCAGTACTTC. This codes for CSASRQVQETQYF.

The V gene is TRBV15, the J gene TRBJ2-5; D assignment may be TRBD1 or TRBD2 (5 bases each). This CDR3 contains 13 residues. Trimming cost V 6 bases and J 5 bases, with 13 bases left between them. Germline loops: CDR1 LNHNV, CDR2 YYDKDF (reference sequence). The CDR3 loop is CATRRGPGETQYF. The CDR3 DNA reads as TGTGCCACCAGAAGGGGACCGGGGGAGACCCAGTACTTC.

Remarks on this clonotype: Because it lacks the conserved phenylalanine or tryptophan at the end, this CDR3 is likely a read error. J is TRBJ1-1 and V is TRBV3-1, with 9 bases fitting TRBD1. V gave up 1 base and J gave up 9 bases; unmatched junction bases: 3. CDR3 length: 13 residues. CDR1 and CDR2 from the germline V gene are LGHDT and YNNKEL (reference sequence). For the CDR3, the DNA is TGTGCCAGCAGCCAAGGGACAGGGGTCCAAGCTTTCCTT. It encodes CASSQGTGVQAFL.

The CDR3 protein is CASSQDSQNLYEQYF. CDR3 sequence (DNA): TGTGCCAGCAGCCAAGACTCCCAGAACCTATACGAGCAGTACTTC. This chain joins TRBV7-2 and TRBJ2-7, with D unresolved. This CDR3 has 15 residues. The germline V gene encodes CDR1 SGHTA and CDR2 FQGNSA. V dropped 5 bases and J dropped 4 bases, with 18 bases sitting between them.

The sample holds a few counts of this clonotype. The CDR3 region has the DNA TGCAGTGCTAGTTACAACGGCGGAGACTATGGCTACACCTTC. It specifies CSASYNGGDYGYTF. This sequence joins TRBV20-1 and TRBJ1-2; D gene uncertain. Germline loops: CDR1 DFQATT, CDR2 SNEGSKA (reference sequence). This CDR3 spans 14 amino acids. The germline V and J ends were trimmed by 3 bases and 3 bases, with 14 bases remaining between them.

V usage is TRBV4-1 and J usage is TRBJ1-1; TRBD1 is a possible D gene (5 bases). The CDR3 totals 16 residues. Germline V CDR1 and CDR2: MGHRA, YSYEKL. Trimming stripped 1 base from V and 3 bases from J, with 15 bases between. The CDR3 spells CASSQVWGGSHTEAFF. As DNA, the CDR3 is TGCGCCAGCAGCCAAGTGTGGGGGGGGTCGCACACTGAAGCTTTCTTT.

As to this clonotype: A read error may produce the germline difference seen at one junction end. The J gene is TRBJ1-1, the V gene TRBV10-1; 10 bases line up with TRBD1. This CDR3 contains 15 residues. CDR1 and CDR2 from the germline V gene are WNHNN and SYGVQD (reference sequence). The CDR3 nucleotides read TGTGCCAGCAGCCCAATGACAGGGGGCTTCACTGAAGCTTTCTTT. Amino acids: CASSPMTGGFTEAFF.

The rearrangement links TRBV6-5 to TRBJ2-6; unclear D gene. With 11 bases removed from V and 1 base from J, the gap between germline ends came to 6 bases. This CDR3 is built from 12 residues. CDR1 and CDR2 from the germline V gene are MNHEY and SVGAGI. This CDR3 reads CAGTSGANVLTF. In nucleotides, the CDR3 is TGTGCCGGCACATCTGGGGCCAACGTCCTGACTTTC.

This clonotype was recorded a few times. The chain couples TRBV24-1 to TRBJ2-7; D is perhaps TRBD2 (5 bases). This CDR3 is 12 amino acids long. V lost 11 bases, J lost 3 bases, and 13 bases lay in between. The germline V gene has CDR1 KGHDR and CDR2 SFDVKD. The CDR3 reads CASSEGRYEQYF. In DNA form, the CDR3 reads TGTGCCAGCAGCGAGGGCCGCTACGAGCAGTACTTC.

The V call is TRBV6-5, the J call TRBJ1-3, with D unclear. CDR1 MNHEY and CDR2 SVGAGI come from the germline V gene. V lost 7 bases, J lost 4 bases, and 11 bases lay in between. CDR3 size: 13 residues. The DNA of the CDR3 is TGTGCCAGCACCCGGACGGACGGAAACACCATATATTTT. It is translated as CASTRTDGNTIYF.